This note documents a single T cell receptor (beta chain) sequence. This clone's antigen is unknown. Qualities for individual bases were not recorded, and no much larger clone is one base off. Preparation of the library involved the immunoSEQ multiplex PCR assay. TCRdb retrieved this table from immuneACCESS and kept in-frame rearrangements only. Not all clones are present; in checked studies, unresolved V genes account for under half, and no reason is known for the remainder. The sample data list 45,000 to 60,000 clones, and approximately 94% of these were observed just once. In total, the top ten clones hold around 3% of the sample. CDR1 and CDR2 (SGDLS, YYNGEE) derive from the germline V gene. The germline ends are 11 bases apart after V is trimmed by 0 bases and J by 7 bases. From the cysteine through the phenylalanine, the CDR3 covers 14 amino acids. The DNA shown is the 42-base CDR3, in frame from base 1.

This specimen belongs to a study of technical replicates of blood from a few donors listed by TCRdb under 2017. Here the chain combines TRBV9 and TRBJ2-1, with TRBD2 perhaps the D gene, on 6 matching bases. The sample taken for sequencing was PBMCs. The clonotype originates from a human donor in good health. Some clones in this sample may be carry-over from other donors' samples. The DNA sequence is as follows: TGTGCCAGCAGCGTAGGCTCTGGGGGGAATGAGCAGTTCTTC. It translates to CASSVGSGGNEQFF.